A single sample is the source of the 12 T cell receptor beta chains below, sequenced in a study of cytomegalovirus exposure and HLA in healthy donors. Primers: 60 Vbeta forward and 13 Jbeta reverse. Repertoires were generated with immunoSEQ multiplex PCR, while TCRdb's copy carries only in-frame clones and drops some. The sample carries some 120,000 clones, less than 80% recorded once. Sequences were obtained from PBMCs. All receptors derive from a man over 45 in good health and CMV-seronegative.

The chain couples TRBV4-1 to TRBJ2-5, with a weak D call TRBD2 (6 bases). Between the trimmed V and J ends, which lost 0 bases and 1 base, there was a span of 9 bases. The germline gives CDR1 MGHRA, CDR2 YSYEKL. The CDR3 has 15 residues. The CDR3 DNA is TGCGCCAGCAGCCAAGATTGGGAGGCCCAAGAGACCCAGTACTTC. It encodes CASSQDWEAQETQYF.

This sequence joins TRBV7-9 and TRBJ2-2; 7 nucleotides match TRBD1. J lost 6 bases, V lost 5 bases, and 12 bases had no gene match. The CDR3 has 16 residues. The germline CDR1 and CDR2 sequences are SEHNR and FQNEAQ (reference sequence). The CDR3 DNA is TGTGCCAGCAGCGAAGACAGGGAACTTATCGCCGGGGAGCTGTTTTTT. It is translated as CASSEDRELIAGELFF.

The chain employs TRBV6-5 and TRBJ1-3; no reliable D call. Trimming took off 5 bases at V and 4 bases at J, with 15 bases between the two ends. Germline assignment: CDR1 MNHEY and CDR2 SVGAGI. The length of the CDR3 is 15 residues. Here the CDR3 DNA reads TGTGCCAGCAGTAGATCGCGGGTCGGCGGAAACACCATATATTTT. This codes for CASSRSRVGGNTIYF.

The CDR3 reads CASNSPGQGGAYEQYV. The CDR3 nucleotides read TGTGCCAGCAACTCCCCGGGCCAGGGGGGCGCCTACGAGCAGTACGTC. The chain combines TRBV28 with TRBJ2-7; possible D gene TRBD1, 7 bases. The CDR3 has 16 residues. Trimming stripped 7 bases from V and 2 bases from J, with 21 bases between. Germline lookup yields CDR1 MDHEN and CDR2 SYDVKM.

This rearrangement joins TRBV7-6 to TRBJ1-2, with D possibly TRBD1 on 6 matching bases. V lost 1 base and J lost 8, with 11 bases in between. CDR3 length equals 13 residues. Germline CDR1 reads SGHVS; CDR2 reads FNYEAQ. CDR3 sequence reads: CASSLDRAGGYTF. The CDR3 nucleotides are TGTGCCAGCAGCTTAGACAGGGCAGGGGGCTACACCTTC.

This clone has just one count. The J gene is TRBJ1-1, the V gene TRBV18; 8 bases align to TRBD1. There are 14 residues in the CDR3. The V gene end was trimmed by 6 bases and the J gene end by 1 base; junction bases not matched to a gene: 4. Germline-derived CDR1 and CDR2 are KGHSH and LQKENI. The CDR3, as DNA: TGTGCCAGCTCCCTACAGGGGGGGAACACTGAAGCTTTCTTT. It yields the protein CASSLQGGNTEAFF.

V and J are TRBV9 and TRBJ1-1, with D hard to call. This CDR3 has 11 amino acids. Germline V gives CDR1 SGDLS, CDR2 YYNGEE. V lost 7 bases and J lost 7, with 11 bases in between. CDR3: CASPLVGEAFF. The CDR3 DNA sequence: TGTGCCAGCCCATTAGTCGGTGAAGCTTTCTTT.

As for this clone: The germline gene is not matched at one end of the junction; a read error may be the cause. This chain connects TRBV7-9 to TRBJ2-2; D is unclear. CDR3 size: 16 residues. Germline-derived CDR1 and CDR2 are SEHNR and FQNEAQ (reference sequence). The CDR3 DNA reads as TGTTCCAGCAGCTTATTAGTGGTAGTTAACACCGGGGAGCTGTTTTTT. It specifies CSSSLLVVVNTGELFF.

This sequence joins TRBV6-1 and TRBJ1-1; D remains unclear. CDR1 and CDR2 (germline): MNHNS, SASEGT. V was shortened by 5 bases and J by 4 bases, with 11 bases between the two germline ends. The CDR3 consists of 13 residues. CDR3 region: CASSPSGATEAFF. CDR3 nucleotides: TGTGCCAGCAGTCCTAGCGGTGCCACTGAAGCTTTCTTT.

V usage is TRBV2 and J usage is TRBJ2-1, with 10 bases matching TRBD2. The CDR3 covers 15 residues. The V gene's germline CDR1 is SNHLY and CDR2 FYNNEI. V shed 4 bases, J shed 3 bases, and the junction held 3 bases outside the gene matches. The CDR3 protein is CASSAGTSVYNEQFF. CDR3 in DNA: TGTGCCAGCAGTGCCGGGACTAGCGTCTACAATGAGCAGTTCTTC.

This clone was detected only a few times. V usage is TRBV29-1 and J usage is TRBJ1-2; 7 positions agree with TRBD1. Germline CDR1 SQVTM, CDR2 ANQGSEA. The CDR3 sequence is 12 residues long. V was clipped by 6 bases and J by 5 bases; unmatched bases: 6. CDR3 protein: CSVNRGRYGYTF. CDR3 coding DNA: TGCAGCGTGAACAGGGGTCGGTATGGCTACACCTTC.

This rearrangement joins TRBV5-1 to TRBJ2-2; tentative D call: TRBD2 (7 bases). The V end was cut by 4 bases, the J end by 1 base, with 17 bases between. Germline V gene lookup returns CDR1 SGHRS and CDR2 YFSETQ. CDR3 length: 17 residues. DNA of the CDR3: TGCGCCAGCAGCCTGCCGGGGGGCTCTCGGAACACCGGGGAGCTGTTTTTT. Amino acids: CASSLPGGSRNTGELFF.